The rows below give T cell receptor beta chains drawn from one sample of a study of T cells after yellow fever vaccination. TCRdb re-called the 5' RACE reads through MiXCR, storing one row per CDR3 protein. The table shows about 630,000 distinct CDR3 sequences, with over 9% occurring only once. The input for sequencing was PBMCs, taken on the day of the yellow fever booster vaccination. The receptors derive from a man aged 30-40 years who received the YFV17D yellow fever vaccine. Each CDR3 is given with its conserved first and last residue. Each record gives: V gene, CDR3 protein.

TRBV4-3	CASSQELQGATGELFF
TRBV20-1	CSAQPGQLAEQYF
TRBV27	CASSFRQGTYNEQFF
TRBV19	CASSIDGSGFYNEQFF
TRBV6-2/TRBV6-3	CASNHPSSGEQYF
TRBV5-6	CASSSTSTGNYEQYF
TRBV6-1	CASILLMALSGYTF
TRBV12-3/TRBV12-4	CASSFSTTGRDQPQHF
TRBV5-6	CASSSNPWSHQETQYF
TRBV20-1	CSARAPLAGVSSEQFF
TRBV12-3/TRBV12-4	CASSLAPKDSPLHF
TRBV18	CASSADRASNKQYF
TRBV6-1	CASNREDSGNTIYF
TRBV7-8	CASSRSGPF
TRBV7-2	CASSANRGDTQYF
TRBV7-2	CASSQDRIRSYEQYF
TRBV7-9	CASSTATGGAYEQYF
TRBV4-3	CASSPPLTGELFF
TRBV27	CASSLIRPRDRGADTQYF
TRBV2	CASSERGDYGYTF
TRBV18	CASSPRQGGDGYTF
TRBV20-1	CSARVGGSGANVLTF
TRBV18	CASSDGGLISNQPQHF
TRBV25-1	CASSETEEGGANVLTF
TRBV6-5	CASSPGLFPAFF
TRBV18	CASSPGQDPRPQHF
TRBV11-2	CASSLGWDEQYF
TRBV20-1	CSASQPAPSHTQYF